A selection of T cell receptor beta chains follows, all from one sample in a study of metastatic and nonmetastatic thyroid tumors. TCRdb reanalyzed the PCR reads with MiXCR. The data contain about 22,000 clones, roughly 36% of them seen just once; the ten biggest clones take up 20% to 25%. The specimen sequenced was blood. The receptors come from a male donor with papillary thyroid cancer or a benign thyroid nodule (not recorded which). Some clones in this sample may be carry-over from other donors' samples. Both conserved end residues are part of each CDR3. Each record gives: V gene, J gene, D gene, clone size, CDR3 protein, CDR3 DNA. The D gene is left open where the match is weak. Clone size appears in some rows only: once, few, many, or a class for an expanded clone.

V gene: TRBV29-1
J gene: TRBJ2-7
D gene: -
clone size: many
CDR3 protein: CSVYAAGEEQYF
CDR3 DNA: TGCAGCGTTTACGCCGCAGGGGAGGAGCAGTACTTC

V gene: TRBV30
J gene: TRBJ2-7
D gene: -
clone size: -
CDR3 protein: CAWSVKAVSYEQYF
CDR3 DNA: TGTGCCTGGAGTGTTAAGGCAGTATCCTACGAGCAGTACTTC

V gene: TRBV7-2
J gene: TRBJ2-3
D gene: -
clone size: -
CDR3 protein: CASSLGVRSTDTQYF
CDR3 DNA: TGTGCCAGCAGCTTAGGGGTAAGGAGCACGGATACGCAGTATTTT

V gene: TRBV5-1
J gene: TRBJ2-3
D gene: -
clone size: -
CDR3 protein: CASSLAFGQYTDTQYF
CDR3 DNA: TGCGCCAGCAGCTTGGCCTTCGGACAGTACACAGATACGCAGTATTTT

V gene: TRBV28
J gene: TRBJ2-7
D gene: TRBD2
clone size: few
CDR3 protein: CASSFPLAGESYEQYF
CDR3 DNA: TGTGCCAGCAGTTTCCCACTAGCGGGAGAGTCCTACGAGCAGTACTTC

V gene: TRBV27
J gene: TRBJ2-7
D gene: TRBD1
clone size: -
CDR3 protein: CASSPGGPSYEQYF
CDR3 DNA: TGTGCCAGCAGTCCAGGGGGACCCTCCTACGAGCAGTACTTC

V gene: TRBV6-1
J gene: TRBJ1-1
D gene: -
clone size: -
CDR3 protein: CAASRQLLMNTEAFF
CDR3 DNA: TGTGCCGCCAGCCGGCAACTCCTTATGAACACTGAAGCTTTCTTT

V gene: TRBV20-1
J gene: TRBJ2-3
D gene: -
clone size: many
CDR3 protein: CSAPNGAVDTQYF
CDR3 DNA: TGCAGTGCTCCCAACGGGGCGGTGGATACGCAGTATTTT

V gene: TRBV11-2
J gene: TRBJ2-1
D gene: -
clone size: many
CDR3 protein: CASSLGGTGREQFF
CDR3 DNA: TGTGCCAGCAGCTTAGGAGGAACGGGTAGAGAGCAGTTCTTC

V gene: TRBV2
J gene: TRBJ2-7
D gene: TRBD2
clone size: medium-sized
CDR3 protein: CASSLQREGHEQYF
CDR3 DNA: TGTGCCAGCAGTCTACAGAGGGAGGGCCACGAGCAGTACTTC